The 8 T cell receptor beta chains given below trace back to one sample, sequenced in a study of early stage breast cancer tumors (dated by TCRdb to 2017 to 2019). Preparation of the library involved the immunoSEQ multiplex PCR assay. Entries here come from immuneACCESS through TCRdb and include only in-frame sequences with V and J called. Some clones fail to appear in such tables; in the studies checked, an unresolved V gene covers under half of the shortfall, and the cause of the remainder is unknown. A total of about 29,000 clones appear in this sample, 80% to 90% of them only once. Less than 9.5% of the sample is held by the ten biggest clonotypes. The specimen was blood. These receptors originate from a person aged 50-59 years with breast cancer.

This chain's CDR3 is CASSPQGSTEAFF. DNA of the CDR3: TGTGCCAGCTCACCACAGGGTAGCACTGAAGCTTTCTTT. The V and J genes are TRBV18 and TRBJ1-1; D ambiguous. Germline CDR1 reads KGHSH; CDR2 reads LQKENI. This CDR3 comprises 13 residues. The V and J ends lost 1 base and 4 bases respectively, with 7 bases between them.

The rearrangement joins TRBV27 to TRBJ1-5; 9 bases are a match to TRBD1. CDR1 and CDR2 from the germline V gene are MNHEY and SMNVEV (reference sequence). J gave up 10 bases and V 8 bases, and 9 bases lay outside the gene matches. The CDR3 consists of 13 residues. CDR3 amino acids: CASGQGPGLPQHF. The CDR3 DNA reads TGTGCCAGCGGACAGGGGCCGGGGCTACCCCAGCATTTT.

V and J are TRBV4-3 and TRBJ1-5, with D unresolved. V gave up 5 bases and J gave up 2 bases, with 10 bases separating them. This CDR3 region has 14 residues. Germline V gene sequence: CDR1 LGHNA, CDR2 YSLEER. CDR3 DNA: TGCGCCAGCAGCGGGAATTTTGGCAATCAGCCCCAGCATTTT. Encoded protein: CASSGNFGNQPQHF.

This rearrangement joins TRBV11-1 to TRBJ1-4, with 9 bases identical to TRBD1. V shed 4 bases, J shed 8 bases, and the junction held 11 bases outside the gene matches. The CDR3 length is 16 residues. Germline V gene lookup returns CDR1 SGHAT and CDR2 FQDESV (reference sequence). CDR3 region: CASSSKPDRGREKLFF. The CDR3 bases are TGTGCCAGCAGCTCTAAACCGGACAGGGGAAGGGAAAAACTGTTTTTT.

This chain connects TRBV27 to TRBJ1-4; TRBD1 agrees at 12 bases. The length of the CDR3 is 20 residues. V lost 6 bases to trimming and J lost 6 bases; unmatched junction nucleotides: 20. The germline V gene has CDR1 MNHEY and CDR2 SMNVEV (reference sequence). The CDR3 loop reads CASRPQRANRDRGPDEKLFF. CDR3 DNA sequence: TGTGCCAGCAGGCCCCAGCGAGCCAACCGGGACAGGGGGCCAGATGAAAAACTGTTTTTT.

The genes are TRBV4-3 and TRBJ1-2, with D possibly matching TRBD1 (5 bases). Trimming stripped 1 base from V and 6 bases from J, with 9 bases between. Germline V CDR1 and CDR2: LGHNA, YSLEER. CDR3 size: 13 residues. The CDR3 is CASSQVIGDGYTF. The DNA of the CDR3 is TGCGCCAGCAGCCAAGTTATAGGGGATGGCTACACCTTC.

The rearrangement uses TRBV7-6 and TRBJ1-5, with TRBD1 as a possible D gene (5 bases). The CDR3 consists of 18 residues. Per the germline V gene, CDR1 is SGHVS and CDR2 is FNYEAQ. V lost 6 bases, J lost 1 base, and 22 bases lay in between. DNA of the CDR3: TGTGCCAGCAGAATTATGGCAGGGACCTACCTAAGCAATCAGCCCCAGCATTTT. It translates to CASRIMAGTYLSNQPQHF.

The chain carries TRBV7-7 and TRBJ2-5, with a possible D match to TRBD2 (5 bases). Germline CDR1 reads SSHAT; CDR2 reads FNYEAQ (reference sequence). The CDR3 spans 13 residues. Trimming shortened V by 2 bases and J by 4 bases, and 8 bases separated the two germline ends. CDR3 amino acids: CASSLSSSETQYF. CDR3 coding DNA: TGTGCCAGCAGCTTATCTAGCTCAGAGACCCAGTACTTC.